The present T cell receptor beta chain was sequenced within a study of blood T cell repertoires in COVID-19. Overall study: Acute-phase and convalescent COVID-19 samples originated in the United States, Italy and Spain.

Original handling: Estimation of nucleated cell counts was performed using reference gene primer amplification. Sequencing used immunoSEQ multiplex PCR; TCRdb keeps in-frame clones, though not all of them. V, J and clone size are taken as reported in that table, and D and trimming were inferred from the DNA itself. This sample carries around 160,000 clones, 85% of them seen once, and the ten largest clones take roughly 2.9%. CDR1 MDHEN and CDR2 SYDVKM come from the germline V gene. Between the trimmed V and J ends, which lost 6 bases and 7 bases, there was a span of 10 bases. The CDR3 runs to 12 residues. This clone came up once.

The sequence derives from a middle-aged woman with active or convalescent COVID-19. The sequenced sample consisted of peripheral blood. This chain uses TRBV28 with TRBJ2-4; tentative D call: TRBD1 (6 bases). CDR3 DNA: TGTGCCAGCAGAGCCCAGGGGAACATTCAGTACTTC. This sequence encodes CASRAQGNIQYF.